This T cell receptor beta chain was sequenced during a study of OX40 agonist ivuxolimab in advanced cancers. General observations from the study: CD4+ and CD8+ T cells in blood underwent clonal expansion by week 6 at 0.1 to 3.0 mg/kg. It was also the case that some nonresponders had low normalized T-cell clonal expansion.

Method: immunoSEQ multiplex PCR; TCRdb's copy keeps in-frame clones and lacks some. Seen here are some 100,000 clones, 90% observed once, and the top ten hold under 0.4%. Concerning this clone: No antigen is known for it.

Germline CDR1 is MDHEN and CDR2 is SYDVKM. V lost 1 base, J lost 9 bases, and 4 bases lay in between. The CDR3 runs 11 residues. The cohort excluded patients with autoimmune disease history or systemic immunosuppression. Here the sequenced sample was CD4+ or CD8+ T cells sorted from blood, taken in a trial of the OX40 agonist ivuxolimab. The rearrangement uses TRBV28 and TRBJ2-1, with D uncertain. The TCR was taken from an adult with an advanced solid tumor such as melanoma, head and neck, liver or kidney cancer. The CDR3 spells CASSLFGEQFF. CDR3 DNA sequence: TGTGCCAGCAGTTTATTCGGTGAGCAGTTCTTC. The full variable domain, rest sourced from reference TRBV28 and TRBJ2-1, is DVKVTQSSRYLVKRTGEKVFLECVQDMDHENMFWYRQDPGLGLRLIYFSYDVKMKEKGDIPEGYSVSREKKERFSLILESASTNQTSMYLCASSLFGEQFFGPGTRLTVL.